This passage covers 3 T cell receptor beta chains from one sample sequenced in a study of blood T cell repertoires in COVID-19. The table came from immunoSEQ multiplex PCR; TCRdb's copy has only in-frame clones and leaves some out. In the table there are a few hundred thousand clones, roughly 88% of which are singletons. The sequencing sample was made of PBMCs or T cells enriched from blood (not recorded which). The receptor source for this set is a woman aged 18-29 years who had been exposed to COVID-19.

The rearrangement uses TRBV6-5 and TRBJ1-4; D unclear. The CDR3 consists of 13 residues. The ends were cut back, 6 bases at V and 4 bases at J, with 9 bases in the middle. In germline, CDR1 is MNHEY, CDR2 SVGAGI. CDR3 amino acids: CASRRRNNEKLFF. The CDR3 DNA reads TGTGCCAGCAGGCGGAGGAATAATGAAAAACTGTTTTTT.

The chain carries TRBV4-3 and TRBJ2-1; 8 bases line up with TRBD2. In germline, CDR1 is LGHNA, CDR2 YSLEER. The CDR3 has 17 amino acids. V was clipped by 4 bases and J by 2 bases; unmatched bases: 10. CDR3 loop: CASSRLAGTGPYNEQFF. CDR3 nucleotide sequence: TGCGCCAGCAGCCGGCTAGCGGGTACAGGCCCCTACAATGAGCAGTTCTTC.

J is TRBJ2-5 and V is TRBV11-2; 7 nucleotides match TRBD2. Germline V gene sequence: CDR1 SGHAT, CDR2 FQNNGV. Unmatched junction bases numbered 7, after V lost 8 bases and J lost 1 base. This CDR3 contains 14 residues. The CDR3 DNA reads as TGTGCCAGCTCAGGTGGGGGGGGCCAAGAGACCCAGTACTTC. Translation gives CASSGGGGQETQYF. The complete variable domain, with remaining parts taken from reference TRBV11-2 and TRBJ2-5, reads EAGVAQSPRYKIIEKRQSVAFWCNPISGHATLYWYQQILGQGPKLLIQFQNNGVVDDSQLPKDRFSAERLKGVDSTLKIQPAKLEDSAVYLCASSGGGGQETQYFGPGTRLLVL.